Each of the 17 T cell receptor beta chains below was sequenced from the same sample in a study of cytomegalovirus exposure and HLA in healthy donors. The PCR contained 60 Vbeta and 13 Jbeta primers. Generated by immunoSEQ multiplex PCR, the TCRdb table keeps only in-frame clones and is missing some. This table holds 210,000 or so clones, over 70% found once. Source material: PBMCs. The receptor source for this set is a man aged 25-45 years in good health and CMV-seronegative.

The rearrangement links TRBV4-1 to TRBJ2-5; 9 nucleotides align to TRBD2. CDR1 and CDR2 (germline): MGHRA, YSYEKL. The V and J ends lost 1 base and 2 bases, in that order; junction bases with no gene match: 5. This CDR3 contains 16 residues. The CDR3 coding sequence is TGCGCCAGCAGCCAAGGGGCGGGAGGGGGGCAAGAGACCCAGTACTTC. Translation: CASSQGAGGGQETQYF.

The gene calls are TRBV27 and TRBJ2-5, with D unclear. The V end was cut by 4 bases, the J end by 9 bases, with 6 bases between. From germline, CDR1 is MNHEY and CDR2 SMNVEV (reference sequence). The length of the CDR3 is 10 residues. CDR3 region: CASSSQPQYF. CDR3 DNA: TGTGCCAGCAGTTCACAACCCCAGTACTTC.

V usage is TRBV2 and J usage is TRBJ1-5; maybe TRBD1 (6 bases). The V gene lost 0 bases and the J gene lost 4 bases, with 10 bases spanning the gap. This CDR3 has 15 amino acids. CDR1 is SNHLY and CDR2 is FYNNEI in the germline V gene. For the CDR3, the DNA is TGTGCCAGCAGTGAAGCAGGGGGTGTTAATCAGCCCCAGCATTTT. Translating it yields CASSEAGGVNQPQHF.

J is TRBJ2-3 and V is TRBV14; no reliable D call. This CDR3 has 18 residues. CDR1 is SGHDN and CDR2 is FVKESK in the germline V gene. V was cut by 4 bases and J by 5 bases, with 25 bases left in between. In DNA, the CDR3 is TGTGCCAGCAGCCTCACACCTTTTTCGGCCGGGTCGGTAGATACGCAGTATTTT. It yields the protein CASSLTPFSAGSVDTQYF. Using reference TRBV14 and TRBJ2-3 for the parts outside the CDR3, the full variable domain is EAGVTQFPSHSVIEKGQTVTLRCDPISGHDNLYWYRRVMGKEIKFLLHFVKESKQDESGMPNNRFLAERTGGTYSTLKVQPAELEDSGVYFCASSLTPFSAGSVDTQYFGPGTRLTVL.

In DNA form, the CDR3 reads TGTGCCAGCAGCGCCTCACTCTCGCCCCTCCACTTT. Its translation is CASSASLSPLHF. This chain joins TRBV7-2 and TRBJ1-6; D uncertain. The CDR3 spans 12 residues. Per the germline V gene, CDR1 is SGHTA and CDR2 is FQGNSA. Trimming pared 5 bases from V and 13 bases from J, leaving 12 bases between.

This chain uses TRBV30 with TRBJ2-7; 8 nucleotides align to TRBD1. V gave up 3 bases and J gave up 4 bases; unmatched junction bases: 5. The length of the CDR3 is 13 residues. CDR1 and CDR2 (germline): GTSNPN, SVGIG (reference sequence). CDR3 region: CAWSQGAQYEQYF. The CDR3 region has the DNA TGTGCCTGGAGCCAGGGGGCGCAGTACGAGCAGTACTTC.

This clone was counted a few times. Relative to the germline gene, one junction end is altered; a read error may explain this. The chain is built from TRBV6-1 and TRBJ2-7; TRBD2 matches at 14 bases. This CDR3 contains 13 residues. The germline V gene encodes CDR1 MNHNS and CDR2 SASEGT. The DNA of the CDR3 is TGTGCCAGCAGTTCGGGACTAGCGGGAGTATTTAGGTTC. It yields the protein CASSSGLAGVFRF.

The V and J genes are TRBV27 and TRBJ1-5, with D unclear. The CDR3 has 15 amino acids. Germline assignment: CDR1 MNHEY and CDR2 SMNVEV (reference sequence). Trimming shortened V by 2 bases and J by 1 base, and 9 bases separated the two germline ends. In nucleotides, the CDR3 is TGTGCCAGCAGTTTAATGGCAGGAAGCAATCAGCCCCAGCATTTT. Its protein product is CASSLMAGSNQPQHF.

The J gene is TRBJ2-5, the V gene TRBV7-2; D uncertain. The CDR3 runs 15 residues. The germline V gene encodes CDR1 SGHTA and CDR2 FQGNSA. Trimming took 0 bases from V and 5 from J, leaving 13 bases between them. CDR3 in amino acids: CASSLAVLARETQYF. In DNA, the CDR3 is TGTGCCAGCAGCTTAGCGGTCTTAGCTCGGGAGACCCAGTACTTC.

The chain recombines TRBV27 with TRBJ1-6; TRBD1 matches 10 bases. The V and J ends lost 2 bases and 5 bases, in that order; junction bases with no gene match: 15. The length of the CDR3 is 20 residues. The germline CDR1 and CDR2 sequences are MNHEY and SMNVEV (reference sequence). The CDR3 DNA sequence: TGTGCCAGCAGTTTACATAGAGACAGGGGGCCTTTTGTCGATAATTCACCCCTCCACTTT. It yields the protein CASSLHRDRGPFVDNSPLHF.

The CDR3 coding sequence is TGTGCCAGCAGCGCGGAGCGACAGGGGATTAGGGAGACCCAGTACTTC. It yields the protein CASSAERQGIRETQYF. The chain has TRBV9 and TRBJ2-5; 8 nucleotides agree with TRBD1. The J segment lost 5 bases and the V segment lost 3 bases, leaving 12 bases of the junction unmatched. From germline, CDR1 is SGDLS and CDR2 YYNGEE. The CDR3 totals 16 residues.

This clone was recorded only once. CDR3 sequence: CASSPRAPSSYNSPLHF. CDR3 coding DNA: TGTGCCAGCAGTCCCAGGGCCCCGAGCTCCTATAATTCACCCCTCCACTTT. The V and J genes are TRBV2 and TRBJ1-6, with D maybe TRBD1 (5 bases). The V and J ends lost 5 bases and 0 bases respectively, with 14 bases between them. Germline V gene sequence: CDR1 SNHLY, CDR2 FYNNEI. CDR3 size: 17 residues.

The chain couples TRBV5-1 to TRBJ2-1, with 12 bases matching TRBD2. Germline values: CDR1 SGHRS, CDR2 YFSETQ. V lost 5 bases to trimming and J lost 6 bases; unmatched junction nucleotides: 3. This CDR3 contains 14 residues. CDR3 region: CASSELAGGNEQFF. Written as DNA, the CDR3 is TGCGCCAGCAGTGAACTAGCGGGAGGCAATGAGCAGTTCTTC.

The genes are TRBV2 and TRBJ2-7; 7 bases match TRBD1. From germline, CDR1 is SNHLY and CDR2 FYNNEI. The CDR3 runs 14 residues. Unmatched junction bases numbered 6, after V lost 7 bases and J lost 0 bases. CDR3 in amino acids: CASKLQGPSYEQYF. CDR3 nucleotides: TGTGCCAGCAAATTACAGGGGCCCTCCTACGAGCAGTACTTC.

This clone was counted only a few times. The chain links TRBV11-1 to TRBJ1-5; D is unresolved. V lost 5 bases and J lost 1, with 6 bases in between. This CDR3 comprises 13 residues. Per the germline V gene, CDR1 is SGHAT and CDR2 is FQDESV (reference sequence). The CDR3 DNA sequence: TGTGCCAGCAGCCAGTCGAGCAATCAGCCCCAGCATTTT. Translated, it gives CASSQSSNQPQHF.

V and J are TRBV19 and TRBJ2-2; maybe TRBD1 (5 bases). This CDR3 contains 16 residues. The V end lost 8 bases, the J end lost 4 bases, and 20 bases lay between the germline ends. Germline loops: CDR1 LNHDA, CDR2 SQIVND (reference sequence). The DNA for the CDR3 is TGTGCCAGTTCACCATGGGGTCAGGGTATCACCGGGGAGCTGTTTTTT. Translating gives CASSPWGQGITGELFF. Filled out from reference TRBV19 and TRBJ2-2, the complete variable domain reads DGGITQSPKYLFRKEGQNVTLSCEQNLNHDAMYWYRQDPGQGLRLIYYSQIVNDFQKGDIAEGYSVSREKKESFPLTVTSAQKNPTAFYLCASSPWGQGITGELFFGEGSRLTVL.

This clone was observed a single time. One end of the junction varies from germline; a read error may be responsible. The chain combines TRBV18 with TRBJ2-7; TRBD1 matches 9 bases. The CDR3 contains 16 residues. Germline V gene sequence: CDR1 KGHSH, CDR2 LQKENI. CDR3 loop: CVSSRPHGTGNYEQYF. The CDR3, as DNA: TGTGTCAGCTCCCGACCACACGGGACAGGGAACTACGAGCAGTACTTC.